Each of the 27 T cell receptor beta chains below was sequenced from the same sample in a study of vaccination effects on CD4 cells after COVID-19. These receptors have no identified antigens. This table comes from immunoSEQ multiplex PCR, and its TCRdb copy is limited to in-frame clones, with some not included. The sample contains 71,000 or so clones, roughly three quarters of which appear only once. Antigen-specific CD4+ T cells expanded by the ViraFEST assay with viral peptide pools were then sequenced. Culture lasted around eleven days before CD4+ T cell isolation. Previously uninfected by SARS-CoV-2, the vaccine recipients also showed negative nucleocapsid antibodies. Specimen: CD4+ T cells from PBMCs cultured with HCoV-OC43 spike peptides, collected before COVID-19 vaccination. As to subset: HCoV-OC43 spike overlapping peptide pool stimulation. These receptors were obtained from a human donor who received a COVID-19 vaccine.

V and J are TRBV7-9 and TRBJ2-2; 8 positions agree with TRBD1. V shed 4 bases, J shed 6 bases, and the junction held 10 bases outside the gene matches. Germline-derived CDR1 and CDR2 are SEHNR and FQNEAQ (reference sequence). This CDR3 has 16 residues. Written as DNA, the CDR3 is TGTGCCAGCAGCTCTAAACCAGGGGGCGAAGCCGGGGAGCTGTTTTTT. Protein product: CASSSKPGGEAGELFF.

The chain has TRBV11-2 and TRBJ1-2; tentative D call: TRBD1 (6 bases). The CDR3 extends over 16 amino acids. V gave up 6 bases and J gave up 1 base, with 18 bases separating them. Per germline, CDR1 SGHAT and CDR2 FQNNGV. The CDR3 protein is CASRVVGRGRNYGYTF. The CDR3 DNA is TGTGCCAGCAGAGTAGTTGGCAGGGGCCGTAACTATGGCTACACCTTC.

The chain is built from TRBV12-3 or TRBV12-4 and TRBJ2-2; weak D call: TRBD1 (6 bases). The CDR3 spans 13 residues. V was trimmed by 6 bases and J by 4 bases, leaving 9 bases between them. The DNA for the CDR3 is TGTGCCAGCAGACAGGGTAGCACCGGGGAGCTGTTTTTT. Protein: CASRQGSTGELFF.

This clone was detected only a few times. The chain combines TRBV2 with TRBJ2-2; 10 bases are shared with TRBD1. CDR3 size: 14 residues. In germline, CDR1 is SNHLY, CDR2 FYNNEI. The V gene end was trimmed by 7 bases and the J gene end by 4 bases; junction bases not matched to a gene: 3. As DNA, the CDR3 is TGTGCCAGCACCTGGACAGGGGGCACCGGGGAGCTGTTTTTT. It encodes CASTWTGGTGELFF.

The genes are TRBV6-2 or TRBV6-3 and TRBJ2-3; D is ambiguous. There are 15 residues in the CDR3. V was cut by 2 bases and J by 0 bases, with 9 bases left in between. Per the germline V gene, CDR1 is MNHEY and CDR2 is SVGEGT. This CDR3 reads CASSYGSGSTDTQYF. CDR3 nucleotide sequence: TGTGCCAGCAGTTACGGTAGTGGGAGCACAGATACGCAGTATTTT.

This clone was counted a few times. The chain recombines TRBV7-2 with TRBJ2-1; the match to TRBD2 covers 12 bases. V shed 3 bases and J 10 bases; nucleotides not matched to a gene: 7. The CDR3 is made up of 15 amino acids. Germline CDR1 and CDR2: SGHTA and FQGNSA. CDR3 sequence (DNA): TGTGCCAGCAGCTTCGCTAGCGGGGGGGCCGCGGAGCAGTTCTTC. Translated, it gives CASSFASGGAAEQFF.

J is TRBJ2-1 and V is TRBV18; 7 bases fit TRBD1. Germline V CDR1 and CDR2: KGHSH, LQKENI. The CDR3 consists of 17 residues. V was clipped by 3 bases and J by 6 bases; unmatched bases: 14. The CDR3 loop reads CASSPGPGQPGFNEQFF. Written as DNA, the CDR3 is TGTGCCAGCTCACCTGGACCGGGACAGCCCGGATTCAATGAGCAGTTCTTC.

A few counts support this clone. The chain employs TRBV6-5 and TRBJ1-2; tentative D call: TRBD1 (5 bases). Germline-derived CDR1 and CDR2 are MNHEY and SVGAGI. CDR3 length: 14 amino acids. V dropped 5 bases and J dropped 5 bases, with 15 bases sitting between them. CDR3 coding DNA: TGTGCCAGCAGTAAGGACACGGCTGAATATGGCTACACCTTC. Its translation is CASSKDTAEYGYTF.

CDR3 in DNA: TGTGCCAGCAGCCTCCAGACAGGGACCTCTGGAAACACCATATATTTT. This encodes CASSLQTGTSGNTIYF. The genes are TRBV3-1 (or the pseudogene TRBV3-2) and TRBJ1-3; 7 bases are a match to TRBD1. V lost 4 bases, J lost 0 bases, and 6 bases stayed unmatched. Looked up from germline, CDR1 is LGHDT and CDR2 is YNNKEL (reference sequence). This CDR3 region has 16 residues.

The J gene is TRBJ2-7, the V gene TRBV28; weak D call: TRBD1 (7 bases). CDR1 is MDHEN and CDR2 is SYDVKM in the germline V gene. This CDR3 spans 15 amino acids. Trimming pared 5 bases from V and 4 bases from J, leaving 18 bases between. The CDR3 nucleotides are TGTGCCAGCAGTGTGGCAGGGGGGAATAGTTACGAGCAGTACGTC. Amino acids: CASSVAGGNSYEQYV.

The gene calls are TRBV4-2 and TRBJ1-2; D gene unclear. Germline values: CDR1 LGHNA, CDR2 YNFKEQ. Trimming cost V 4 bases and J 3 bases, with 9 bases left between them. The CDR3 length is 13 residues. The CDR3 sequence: CASSPLKDYGYTF. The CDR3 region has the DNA TGTGCCAGCAGCCCATTGAAGGACTATGGCTACACCTTC.

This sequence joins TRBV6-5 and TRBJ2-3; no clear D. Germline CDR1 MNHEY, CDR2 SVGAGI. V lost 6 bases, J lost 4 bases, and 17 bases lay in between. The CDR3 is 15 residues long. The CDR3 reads CASRHGTESADTQYF. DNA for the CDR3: TGTGCCAGCAGACACGGTACAGAGTCGGCAGATACGCAGTATTTT.

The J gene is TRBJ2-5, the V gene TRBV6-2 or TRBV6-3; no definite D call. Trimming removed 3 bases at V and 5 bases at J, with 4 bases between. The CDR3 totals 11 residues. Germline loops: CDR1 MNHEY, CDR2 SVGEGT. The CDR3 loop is CASSYGETQYF. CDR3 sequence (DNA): TGTGCCAGCAGTTATGGGGAGACCCAGTACTTC.

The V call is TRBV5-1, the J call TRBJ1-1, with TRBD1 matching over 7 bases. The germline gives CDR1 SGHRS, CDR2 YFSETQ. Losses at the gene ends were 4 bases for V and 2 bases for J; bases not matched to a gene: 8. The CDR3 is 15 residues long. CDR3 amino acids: CASSASGTANTEAFF. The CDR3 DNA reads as TGCGCCAGCAGCGCCTCCGGGACAGCCAACACTGAAGCTTTCTTT.

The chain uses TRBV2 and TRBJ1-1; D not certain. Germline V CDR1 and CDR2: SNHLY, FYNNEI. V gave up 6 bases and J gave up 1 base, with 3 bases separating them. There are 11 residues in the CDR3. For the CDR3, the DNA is TGTGCCAGCAGGGGGAACACTGAAGCTTTCTTT. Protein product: CASRGNTEAFF.

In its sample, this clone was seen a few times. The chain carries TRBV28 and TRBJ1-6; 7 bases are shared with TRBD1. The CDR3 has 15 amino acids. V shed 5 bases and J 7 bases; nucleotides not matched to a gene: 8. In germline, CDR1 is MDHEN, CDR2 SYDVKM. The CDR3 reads CASSPPDRANSPLHF. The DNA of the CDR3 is TGTGCCAGCAGTCCGCCAGACAGGGCCAATTCACCCCTCCACTTT. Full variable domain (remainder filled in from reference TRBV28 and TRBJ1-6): DVKVTQSSRYLVKRTGEKVFLECVQDMDHENMFWYRQDPGLGLRLIYFSYDVKMKEKGDIPEGYSVSREKKERFSLILESASTNQTSMYLCASSPPDRANSPLHFGNGTRLTVT.

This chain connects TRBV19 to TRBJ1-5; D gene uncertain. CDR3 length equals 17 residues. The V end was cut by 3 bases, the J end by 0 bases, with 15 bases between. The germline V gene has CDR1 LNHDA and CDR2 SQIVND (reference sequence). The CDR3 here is CASSMSRQEHSNQPQHF. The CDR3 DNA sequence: TGTGCCAGTAGTATGTCCCGGCAGGAACATAGCAATCAGCCCCAGCATTTT.

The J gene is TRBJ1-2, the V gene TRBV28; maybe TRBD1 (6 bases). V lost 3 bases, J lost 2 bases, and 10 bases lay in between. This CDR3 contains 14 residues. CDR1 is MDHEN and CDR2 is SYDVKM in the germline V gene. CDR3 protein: CASSFWGANYGYTF. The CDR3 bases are TGTGCCAGCAGTTTCTGGGGGGCGAACTATGGCTACACCTTC.

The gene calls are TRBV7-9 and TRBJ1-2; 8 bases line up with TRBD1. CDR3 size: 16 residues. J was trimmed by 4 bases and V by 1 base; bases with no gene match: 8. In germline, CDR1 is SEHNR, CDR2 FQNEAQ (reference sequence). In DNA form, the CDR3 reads TGTGCCAGCAGCTTAGATACAGGGGGTCGATTCTATGGCTACACCTTC. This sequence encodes CASSLDTGGRFYGYTF.

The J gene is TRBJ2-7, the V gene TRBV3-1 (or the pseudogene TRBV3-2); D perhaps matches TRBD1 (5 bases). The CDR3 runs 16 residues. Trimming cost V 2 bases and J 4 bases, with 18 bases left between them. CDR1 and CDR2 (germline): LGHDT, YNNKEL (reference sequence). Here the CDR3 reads CASSQSWTPHRYEQYV. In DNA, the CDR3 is TGTGCCAGCAGCCAATCTTGGACACCCCATAGGTACGAGCAGTACGTC.

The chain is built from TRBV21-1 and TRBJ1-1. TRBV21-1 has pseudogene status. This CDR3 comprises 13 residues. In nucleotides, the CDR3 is TGTGCCAGCAGCAAGGGACTCATTACAGTAGCTTTCTTT. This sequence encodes CASSKGLITVAFF.

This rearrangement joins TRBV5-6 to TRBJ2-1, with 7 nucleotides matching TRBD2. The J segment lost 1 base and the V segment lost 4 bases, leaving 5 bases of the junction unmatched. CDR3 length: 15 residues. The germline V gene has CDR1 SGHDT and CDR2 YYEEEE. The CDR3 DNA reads TGTGCCAGCAGCGGTGGACTAGTGTCCTACAATGAGCAGTTCTTC. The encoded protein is CASSGGLVSYNEQFF.

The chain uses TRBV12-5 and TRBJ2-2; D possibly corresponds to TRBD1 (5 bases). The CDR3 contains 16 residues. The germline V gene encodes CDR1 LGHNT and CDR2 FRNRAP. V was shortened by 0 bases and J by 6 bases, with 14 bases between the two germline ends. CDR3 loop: CASGLVAIRESGELFF. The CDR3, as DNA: TGTGCTAGTGGTTTGGTCGCAATCAGGGAATCCGGGGAGCTGTTTTTT. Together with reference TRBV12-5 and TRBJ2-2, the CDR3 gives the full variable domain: DARVTQTPRHKVTEMGQEVTMRCQPILGHNTVFWYRQTMMQGLELLAYFRNRAPLDDSGMPKDRFSAEMPDATLATLKIQPSEPRDSAVYFCASGLVAIRESGELFFGEGSRLTVL.

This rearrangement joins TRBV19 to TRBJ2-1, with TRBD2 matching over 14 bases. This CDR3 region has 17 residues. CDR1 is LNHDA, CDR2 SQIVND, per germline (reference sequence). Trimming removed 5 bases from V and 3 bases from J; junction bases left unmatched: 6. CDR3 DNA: TGTGCCAGTAGTTCCTGGACTAGCGGGGGGTACTACAATGAGCAGTTCTTC. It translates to CASSSWTSGGYYNEQFF.

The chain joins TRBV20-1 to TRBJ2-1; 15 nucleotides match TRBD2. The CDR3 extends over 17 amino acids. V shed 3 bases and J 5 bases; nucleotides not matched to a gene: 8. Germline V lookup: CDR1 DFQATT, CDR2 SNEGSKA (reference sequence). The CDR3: CSASKGLAGGRHNEQFF. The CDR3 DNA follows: TGCAGTGCTAGTAAGGGACTAGCGGGGGGTCGCCACAATGAGCAGTTCTTC.

CDR3 in amino acids: CASSQGAPLYGYTF. CDR3 bases: TGTGCCAGTAGTCAGGGGGCACCTCTCTATGGCTACACCTTC. The chain is built from TRBV19 and TRBJ1-2; 8 nucleotides agree with TRBD1. Unmatched junction bases numbered 6, after V lost 5 bases and J lost 4 bases. CDR1 LNHDA and CDR2 SQIVND come from the germline V gene (reference sequence). CDR3 size: 14 residues.

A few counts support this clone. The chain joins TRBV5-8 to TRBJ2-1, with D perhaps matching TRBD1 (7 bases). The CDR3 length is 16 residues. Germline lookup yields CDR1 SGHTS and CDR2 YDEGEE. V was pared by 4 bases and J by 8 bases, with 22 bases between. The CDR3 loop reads CASSPTGTAGGDEQFF. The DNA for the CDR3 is TGTGCCAGCAGCCCCACCGGGACAGCCGGCGGGGATGAGCAGTTCTTC.